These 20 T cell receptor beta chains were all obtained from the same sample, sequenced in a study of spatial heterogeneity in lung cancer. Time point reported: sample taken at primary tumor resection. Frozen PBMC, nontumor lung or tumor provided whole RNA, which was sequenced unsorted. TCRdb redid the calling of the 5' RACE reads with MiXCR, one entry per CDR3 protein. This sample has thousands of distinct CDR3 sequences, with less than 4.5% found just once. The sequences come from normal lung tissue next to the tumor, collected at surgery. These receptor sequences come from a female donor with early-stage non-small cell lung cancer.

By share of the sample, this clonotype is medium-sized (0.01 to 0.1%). CDR3 DNA: TGTGCCAGCAGCTCTGGGACTTTCCCAGATACGCAGTATTTT. Protein: CASSSGTFPDTQYF. The rearrangement links TRBV7-3 to TRBJ2-3; tentatively, D is TRBD2 (6 bases). This CDR3 comprises 14 residues. V gave up 4 bases and J gave up 4 bases, with 12 bases separating them. Germline V gene sequence: CDR1 SGHTA, CDR2 FQGTGA.

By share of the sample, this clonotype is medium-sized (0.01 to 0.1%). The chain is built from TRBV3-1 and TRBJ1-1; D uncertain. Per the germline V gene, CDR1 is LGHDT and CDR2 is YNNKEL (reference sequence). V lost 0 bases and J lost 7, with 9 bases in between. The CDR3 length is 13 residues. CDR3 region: CASSQDWDREAFF. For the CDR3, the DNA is TGTGCCAGCAGCCAAGACTGGGATCGTGAAGCTTTCTTT.

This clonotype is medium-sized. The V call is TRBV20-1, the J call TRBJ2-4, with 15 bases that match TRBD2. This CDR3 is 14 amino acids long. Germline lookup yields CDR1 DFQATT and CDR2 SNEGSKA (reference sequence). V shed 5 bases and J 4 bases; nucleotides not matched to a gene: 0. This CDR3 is CSAGTSGGKNIQYF. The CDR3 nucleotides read TGCAGTGCTGGGACTAGCGGGGGGAAAAACATTCAGTACTTC.

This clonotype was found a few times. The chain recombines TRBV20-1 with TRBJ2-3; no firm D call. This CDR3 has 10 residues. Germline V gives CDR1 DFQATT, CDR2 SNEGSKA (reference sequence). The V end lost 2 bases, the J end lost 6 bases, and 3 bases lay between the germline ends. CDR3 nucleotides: TGCAGTGCTAGAAGGGATACGCAGTATTTT. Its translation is CSARRDTQYF.

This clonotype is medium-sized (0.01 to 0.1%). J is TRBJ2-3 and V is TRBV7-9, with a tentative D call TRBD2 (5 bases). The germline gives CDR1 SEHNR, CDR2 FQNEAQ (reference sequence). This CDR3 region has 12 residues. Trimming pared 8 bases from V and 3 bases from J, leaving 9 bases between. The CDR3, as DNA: TGTGCCAGCCTCGAGGGTACAGATACGCAGTATTTT. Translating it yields CASLEGTDTQYF.

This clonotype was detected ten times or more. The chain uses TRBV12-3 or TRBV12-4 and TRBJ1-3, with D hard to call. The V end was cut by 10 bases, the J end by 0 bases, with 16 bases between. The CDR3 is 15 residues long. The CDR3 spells CATGEGSLSGNTIYF. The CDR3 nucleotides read TGTGCCACCGGGGAGGGCTCCCTCTCTGGAAACACCATATATTTT.

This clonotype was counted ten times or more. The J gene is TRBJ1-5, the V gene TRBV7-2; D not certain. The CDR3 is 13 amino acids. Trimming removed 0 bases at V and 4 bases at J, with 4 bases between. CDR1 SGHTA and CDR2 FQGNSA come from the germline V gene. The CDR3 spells CASSLAANQPQHF. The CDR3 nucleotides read TGTGCCAGCAGCTTAGCGGCGAATCAGCCCCAGCATTTT.

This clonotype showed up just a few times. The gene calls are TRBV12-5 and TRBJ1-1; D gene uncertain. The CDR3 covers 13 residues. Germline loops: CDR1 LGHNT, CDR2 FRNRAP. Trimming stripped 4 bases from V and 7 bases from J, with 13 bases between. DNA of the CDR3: TGTGCTAGTGGTTCGGATGTCCCAAGTGAAGCTTTCTTT. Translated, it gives CASGSDVPSEAFF.

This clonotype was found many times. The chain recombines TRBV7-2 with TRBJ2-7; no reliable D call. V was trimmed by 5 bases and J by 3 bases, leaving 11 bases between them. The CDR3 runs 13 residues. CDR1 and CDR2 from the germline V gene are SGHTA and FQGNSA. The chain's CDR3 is CASSQIRDYEQYF. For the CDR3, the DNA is TGTGCCAGCAGCCAAATACGAGACTACGAGCAGTACTTC.

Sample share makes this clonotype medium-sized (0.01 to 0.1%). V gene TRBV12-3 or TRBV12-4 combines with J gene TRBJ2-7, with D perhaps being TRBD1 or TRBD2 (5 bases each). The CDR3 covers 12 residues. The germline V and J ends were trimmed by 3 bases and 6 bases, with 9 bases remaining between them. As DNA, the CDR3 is TGTGCCAGCAGTTTGGTGAGGGGCGAGCAGTACTTC. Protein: CASSLVRGEQYF.

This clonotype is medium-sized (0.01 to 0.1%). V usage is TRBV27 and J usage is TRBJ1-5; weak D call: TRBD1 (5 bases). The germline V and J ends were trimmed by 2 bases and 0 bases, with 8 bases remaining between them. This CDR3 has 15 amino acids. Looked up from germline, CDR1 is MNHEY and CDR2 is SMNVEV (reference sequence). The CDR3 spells CASSLAGYSNQPQHF. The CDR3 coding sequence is TGTGCCAGCAGTTTAGCAGGGTATAGCAATCAGCCCCAGCATTTT.

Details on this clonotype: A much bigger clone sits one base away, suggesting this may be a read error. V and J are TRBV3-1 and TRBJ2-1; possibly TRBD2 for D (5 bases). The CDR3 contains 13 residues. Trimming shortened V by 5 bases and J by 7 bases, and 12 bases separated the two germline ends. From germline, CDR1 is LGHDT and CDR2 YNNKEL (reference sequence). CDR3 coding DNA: TGTGCCAGCAGCTTCCTCCGGGAAAATGAGCAGTTCTTC. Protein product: CASSFLRENEQFF.

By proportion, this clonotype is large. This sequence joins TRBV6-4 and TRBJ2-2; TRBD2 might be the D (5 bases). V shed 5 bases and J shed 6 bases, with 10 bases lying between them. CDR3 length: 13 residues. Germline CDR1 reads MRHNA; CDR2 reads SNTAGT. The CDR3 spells CASSRDWAGELFF. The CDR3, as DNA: TGTGCCAGCAGTCGGGATTGGGCCGGGGAGCTGTTTTTT.

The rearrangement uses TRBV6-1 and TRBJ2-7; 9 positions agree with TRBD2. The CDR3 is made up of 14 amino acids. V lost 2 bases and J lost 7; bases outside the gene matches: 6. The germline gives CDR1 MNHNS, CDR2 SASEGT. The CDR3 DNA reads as TGTGCCAGCAGTGAACTAGCGGGATATAAAGAGCAGTACTTC. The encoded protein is CASSELAGYKEQYF.

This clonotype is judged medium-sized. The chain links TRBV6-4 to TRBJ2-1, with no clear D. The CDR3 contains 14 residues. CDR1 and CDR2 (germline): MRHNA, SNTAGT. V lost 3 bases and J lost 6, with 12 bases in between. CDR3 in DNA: TGTGCCAGCAGTGAAGAAGAGCTCAGCAATGAGCAGTTCTTC. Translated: CASSEEELSNEQFF.

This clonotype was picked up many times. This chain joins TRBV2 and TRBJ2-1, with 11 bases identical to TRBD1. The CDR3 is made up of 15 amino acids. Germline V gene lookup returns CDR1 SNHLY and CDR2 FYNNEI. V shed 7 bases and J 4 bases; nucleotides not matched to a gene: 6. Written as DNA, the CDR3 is TGTGCCAGCAATGAGAGGGACAGGGGGTACAATGAGCAGTTCTTC. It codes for CASNERDRGYNEQFF.

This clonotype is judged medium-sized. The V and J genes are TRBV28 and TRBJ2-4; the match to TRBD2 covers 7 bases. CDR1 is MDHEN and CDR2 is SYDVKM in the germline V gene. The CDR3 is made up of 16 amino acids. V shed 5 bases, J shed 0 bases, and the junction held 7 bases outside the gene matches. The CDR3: CASSPLGGGAKNIQYF. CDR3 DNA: TGTGCCAGCAGTCCCCTGGGGGGGGGAGCCAAAAACATTCAGTACTTC.

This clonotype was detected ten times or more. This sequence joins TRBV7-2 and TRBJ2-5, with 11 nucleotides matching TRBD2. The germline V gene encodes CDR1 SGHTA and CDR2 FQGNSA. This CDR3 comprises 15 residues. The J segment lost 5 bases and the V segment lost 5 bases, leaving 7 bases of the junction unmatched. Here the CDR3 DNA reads TGTGCCAGCAGCGAACGACTAGCGGGGCGGGAGACCCAGTACTTC. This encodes CASSERLAGRETQYF.

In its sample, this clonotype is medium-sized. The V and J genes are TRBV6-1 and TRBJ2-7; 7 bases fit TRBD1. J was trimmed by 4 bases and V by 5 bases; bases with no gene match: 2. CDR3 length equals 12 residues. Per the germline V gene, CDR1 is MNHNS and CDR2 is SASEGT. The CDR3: CASSSRGYEQYF. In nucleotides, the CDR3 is TGTGCCAGCAGTTCCAGGGGGTACGAGCAGTACTTC.

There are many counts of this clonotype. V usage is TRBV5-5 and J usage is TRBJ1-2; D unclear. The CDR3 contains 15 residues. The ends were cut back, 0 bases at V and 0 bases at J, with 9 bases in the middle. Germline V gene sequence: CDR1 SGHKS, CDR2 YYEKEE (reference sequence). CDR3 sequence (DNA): TGTGCCAGCAGCTTGGACTGGGCCACTAACTATGGCTACACCTTC. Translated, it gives CASSLDWATNYGYTF.